The 32 T cell receptor beta chains listed next were all sequenced from one sample in a study of cytomegalovirus exposure and HLA in healthy donors. The primer mix had 60 Vbeta and 13 Jbeta primers. Assay: immunoSEQ multiplex PCR; the TCRdb copy retains only in-frame clones and omits some. The table shows 190,000 or so clones, with around 79% occurring only once. The specimen was PBMCs. These receptors were collected from a male donor in good health and CMV-seropositive.

The chain is built from TRBV30 and TRBJ2-5; weak D call: TRBD1 (5 bases). The length of the CDR3 is 13 residues. The V end was cut by 3 bases, the J end by 7 bases, with 15 bases between. Germline V gives CDR1 GTSNPN, CDR2 SVGIG (reference sequence). The CDR3 coding sequence is TGTGCCTGGAGGGCCGGCAGACAGAGGACCCAGTACTTC. As protein: CAWRAGRQRTQYF.

CDR3 protein: CASSDRDTGELFF. The CDR3 region has the DNA TGTGCCAGCAGTGACAGGGACACCGGGGAGCTGTTTTTT. J is TRBJ2-2 and V is TRBV6-1, with D perhaps TRBD1 (5 bases). The V end was cut by 3 bases, the J end by 3 bases, with 5 bases between. The CDR3 contains 13 residues. Per germline, CDR1 MNHNS and CDR2 SASEGT.

The chain links TRBV6-5 to TRBJ2-7; D is perhaps TRBD1 (5 bases). The V end was cut by 4 bases, the J end by 3 bases, with 10 bases between. The germline gives CDR1 MNHEY, CDR2 SVGAGI. This CDR3 spans 13 amino acids. The DNA of the CDR3 is TGTGCCAGCAGTTTGGCTAGGGGCTACGAGCAGTACTTC. Translating gives CASSLARGYEQYF.

In DNA, the CDR3 is TGTGCCAGCAGTGAAGCGCGGGCAGGATTTAACGAGCAGTACTTC. This gives the protein CASSEARAGFNEQYF. The gene calls are TRBV6-1 and TRBJ2-7; D may be TRBD2 (5 bases). Trimming removed 0 bases at V and 5 bases at J, with 14 bases between. The CDR3 runs to 15 residues. Germline V gene lookup returns CDR1 MNHNS and CDR2 SASEGT.

This chain joins TRBV7-3 and TRBJ2-1; perhaps TRBD2 as D (6 bases). Germline V gene data show CDR1 as SGHTA and CDR2 as FQGTGA. The CDR3 covers 16 residues. Trimming removed 5 bases from V and 6 bases from J, with 20 bases in between. The CDR3 is CASSTTSILSPNEQFF. The DNA for the CDR3 is TGTGCCAGCAGCACCACTAGCATCCTTTCCCCCAATGAGCAGTTCTTC.

This chain links TRBV6-5 with TRBJ1-2; 12 nucleotides align to TRBD1. The V and J ends lost 2 bases and 5 bases, in that order; junction bases with no gene match: 3. The CDR3 totals 15 residues. Germline V lookup: CDR1 MNHEY, CDR2 SVGAGI. The CDR3 DNA sequence: TGTGCCAGCAGTTACGGGACAGGGGGCTTTTATGGCTACACCTTC. Protein product: CASSYGTGGFYGYTF.

This clone was picked up one time. This chain joins TRBV5-1 and TRBJ1-5; TRBD1 matches at 7 bases. Germline V CDR1 and CDR2: SGHRS, YFSETQ. V dropped 0 bases and J dropped 6; count of bases not matched to a gene: 3. CDR3 length: 14 amino acids. CDR3 protein: CASSLEGGGQPQHF. CDR3 in DNA: TGCGCCAGCAGCTTGGAAGGGGGCGGTCAGCCCCAGCATTTT.

This clone was recorded a few times. This chain links TRBV2 with TRBJ1-2; 10 nucleotides align to TRBD1. Trimming at V came to 4 bases and at J to 8 bases, leaving 4 bases not matched to a gene. Germline V gene data show CDR1 as SNHLY and CDR2 as FYNNEI. The CDR3 sequence is 13 residues long. CDR3 sequence reads: CASSADRGRGYTF. Here the CDR3 DNA reads TGTGCCAGCAGTGCCGACAGGGGGCGCGGCTACACCTTC.

J is TRBJ2-7 and V is TRBV30; the D gene is possibly TRBD1 (6 bases). Trimming stripped 3 bases from V and 1 base from J, with 7 bases between. Germline lookup yields CDR1 GTSNPN and CDR2 SVGIG (reference sequence). There are 12 residues in the CDR3. Here the CDR3 reads CAWSRGSYEQYF. The CDR3 region has the DNA TGTGCCTGGAGCAGGGGATCCTACGAGCAGTACTTC.

The genes are TRBV5-4 and TRBJ2-3; D is undetermined. V lost 4 bases and J 1 base, leaving 7 bases between the germline ends. This CDR3 comprises 13 residues. The V gene's germline CDR1 is SGHNT and CDR2 YYREEE (reference sequence). DNA of the CDR3: TGTGCCAGCAGCCTGAGTGGCACAGATACGCAGTATTTT. Protein sequence: CASSLSGTDTQYF.

The genes are TRBV7-2 and TRBJ1-6; D unresolved. Trimming took 0 bases from V and 1 from J, leaving 7 bases between them. The germline V gene encodes CDR1 SGHTA and CDR2 FQGNSA. CDR3 length: 16 residues. CDR3 nucleotides: TGTGCCAGCAGCTTAGCCCCCGGGTCCTATAATTCACCCCTCCACTTT. Protein product: CASSLAPGSYNSPLHF.

The chain links TRBV11-1 to TRBJ2-1, with 11 bases identical to TRBD2. The germline gives CDR1 SGHAT, CDR2 FQDESV (reference sequence). The CDR3 spans 15 residues. The V and J ends lost 4 bases and 1 base, in that order; junction bases with no gene match: 0. CDR3 sequence: CASSSSGGSYNEQFF. In DNA form, the CDR3 reads TGTGCCAGCAGCTCTAGCGGGGGGTCCTACAATGAGCAGTTCTTC.

The chain has TRBV30 and TRBJ1-5; 9 bases agree with TRBD1. Germline V lookup: CDR1 GTSNPN, CDR2 SVGIG (reference sequence). This CDR3 contains 15 residues. The V and J ends lost 3 bases and 3 bases, in that order; junction bases with no gene match: 6. CDR3 sequence (DNA): TGTGCCTGGAGCCTGGGACAGGGACTCAATCAGCCCCAGCATTTT. It encodes CAWSLGQGLNQPQHF.

CDR3 coding DNA: TGTGCCAGCAGCCCCGGGGGACTAGCGGGGGTGAGCTCCTACAATGAGCAGTTCTTC. Its protein is CASSPGGLAGVSSYNEQFF. The chain links TRBV9 to TRBJ2-1; 14 bases align to TRBD2. Per the germline V gene, CDR1 is SGDLS and CDR2 is YYNGEE. The CDR3 covers 19 residues. Unmatched junction bases numbered 9, after V lost 4 bases and J lost 0 bases.

This clone was picked up a small number of times. This chain joins TRBV6-1 and TRBJ2-7; D gene uncertain. Germline V gene data show CDR1 as MNHNS and CDR2 as SASEGT. This CDR3 spans 12 amino acids. The germline V and J ends were trimmed by 3 bases and 1 base, with 4 bases remaining between them. CDR3 sequence: CASSDQSYEQYF. The CDR3 region has the DNA TGTGCCAGCAGTGACCAGTCCTACGAGCAGTACTTC.

The CDR3 coding sequence is TGTGCCAGCAGCGCCGAGGAGACCCAGTACTTC. Its protein is CASSAEETQYF. The V gene is TRBV7-2, the J gene TRBJ2-5; D is ambiguous. In germline, CDR1 is SGHTA, CDR2 FQGNSA. Trimming took off 5 bases at V and 5 bases at J, with 6 bases between the two ends. CDR3 length: 11 residues.

V is TRBV5-1 and J is TRBJ2-5; possibly TRBD2 for D (5 bases). With 1 base removed from V and 5 bases from J, the gap between germline ends came to 9 bases. CDR1 and CDR2 (germline): SGHRS, YFSETQ. The CDR3 sequence is 13 residues long. CDR3 sequence reads: CASSLWRWETQYF. The CDR3 region has the DNA TGCGCCAGCAGCTTGTGGAGGTGGGAGACCCAGTACTTC. Drawing the rest from reference TRBV5-1 and TRBJ2-5, the complete variable domain is KAGVTQTPRYLIKTRGQQVTLSCSPISGHRSVSWYQQTPGQGLQFLFEYFSETQRNKGNFPGRFSGRQFSNSRSEMNVSTLELGDSALYLCASSLWRWETQYFGPGTRLLVL.

The genes are TRBV5-6 and TRBJ2-5; D remains ambiguous. The J call could be wrong; TRBJ2-7 is a better fit for the DNA end. Germline CDR1 reads SGHDT; CDR2 reads YYEEEE. The CDR3 has 11 amino acids. The CDR3 region is CASSLLNEQYF. CDR3 nucleotides: TGTGCCAGCAGCTTGTTAAACGAGCAGTACTTC.

The J gene is TRBJ1-2, the V gene TRBV30; no firm D call. This CDR3 region has 11 residues. The V end was cut by 8 bases, the J end by 0 bases, with 7 bases between. The germline V gene encodes CDR1 GTSNPN and CDR2 SVGIG (reference sequence). The CDR3, as DNA: TGTGCCGTCGACACTAACTATGGCTACACCTTC. It translates to CAVDTNYGYTF.

This clone was counted a single time. The chain recombines TRBV2 with TRBJ1-5, with TRBD1 matching 10 bases. V shed 5 bases, J shed 5 bases, and the junction held 6 bases outside the gene matches. The CDR3 totals 15 residues. Germline CDR1 and CDR2: SNHLY and FYNNEI. The CDR3: CASSPGQGGYQPQHF. The CDR3 DNA reads as TGTGCCAGCAGTCCTGGACAGGGGGGGTATCAGCCCCAGCATTTT. Full variable domain (rest looked up from reference TRBV2 and TRBJ1-5): EPEVTQTPSHQVTQMGQEVILRCVPISNHLYFYWYRQILGQKVEFLVSFYNNEISEKSEIFDDQFSVERPDGSNFTLKIRSTKLEDSAMYFCASSPGQGGYQPQHFGDGTRLSIL.

The V and J genes are TRBV5-1 and TRBJ2-5; 7 nucleotides agree with TRBD2. The CDR3 totals 15 residues. With V trimmed by 0 bases and J by 4 bases, 6 bases remained unmatched. Germline V gene data show CDR1 as SGHRS and CDR2 as YFSETQ. This CDR3 reads CASSLGLARGETQYF. CDR3 nucleotides: TGCGCCAGCAGCTTGGGACTAGCAAGGGGAGAGACCCAGTACTTC.

This clone was picked up one time. This chain joins TRBV9 and TRBJ2-5; 8 nucleotides align to TRBD2. J gave up 5 bases and V 3 bases, and 9 bases lay outside the gene matches. There are 15 residues in the CDR3. CDR1 and CDR2 (germline): SGDLS, YYNGEE. CDR3 sequence: CASSGGQRGMETQYF. DNA for the CDR3: TGTGCCAGCAGCGGAGGACAGCGGGGGATGGAGACCCAGTACTTC.

The V call is TRBV9, the J call TRBJ2-7; TRBD1 matches 10 bases. J gave up 3 bases and V 4 bases, and 4 bases lay outside the gene matches. Looked up from germline, CDR1 is SGDLS and CDR2 is YYNGEE. The CDR3 sequence is 14 residues long. This chain's CDR3 is CASSFRDRGYEQYF. The CDR3 DNA follows: TGTGCCAGCAGCTTCCGGGACAGGGGCTACGAGCAGTACTTC. The variable domain in full, with the rest retrieved from reference TRBV9 and TRBJ2-7, is DSGVTQTPKHLITATGQRVTLRCSPRSGDLSVYWYQQSLDQGLQFLIQYYNGEERAKGNILERFSAQQFPDLHSELNLSSLELGDSALYFCASSFRDRGYEQYFGPGTRLTVT.

V and J are TRBV27 and TRBJ2-7; TRBD1 aligns across 7 bases. The ends lost 5 bases at V and 3 bases at J; junction bases unmatched: 7. The CDR3 is 14 residues long. Germline loops: CDR1 MNHEY, CDR2 SMNVEV (reference sequence). CDR3: CASSDRDSYYEQYF. Here the CDR3 DNA reads TGTGCCAGCAGTGACCGGGACAGCTACTACGAGCAGTACTTC.

The chain carries TRBV27 and TRBJ2-7; TRBD1 matches at 9 bases. Looked up from germline, CDR1 is MNHEY and CDR2 is SMNVEV (reference sequence). The CDR3 extends over 15 amino acids. Losses at the gene ends were 5 bases for V and 1 base for J; bases not matched to a gene: 6. The CDR3: CASSTLGQGSYEQYF. For the CDR3, the DNA is TGTGCCAGCAGTACCTTAGGACAGGGGTCCTACGAGCAGTACTTC.

The CDR3 reads CASSMGQVQGTQYF. The CDR3 DNA is TGTGCCAGTAGTATGGGACAGGTGCAGGGTACGCAGTATTTT. The chain has TRBV19 and TRBJ2-3; 8 nucleotides agree with TRBD1. CDR1 and CDR2 (germline): LNHDA, SQIVND (reference sequence). This CDR3 is built from 14 residues. V lost 3 bases and J lost 8; bases outside the gene matches: 7.

V gene TRBV7-3 combines with J gene TRBJ2-1, with 9 bases matching TRBD1. The V gene end was trimmed by 4 bases and the J gene end by 9 bases; junction bases not matched to a gene: 10. CDR1 is SGHTA and CDR2 is FQGTGA in the germline V gene. The CDR3 is 15 amino acids. The DNA for the CDR3 is TGTGCCAGCAGCTCTTATCCGGGACAGGGAACTGAGCAGTTCTTC. Protein: CASSSYPGQGTEQFF.

The J gene is TRBJ2-5, the V gene TRBV18; the match to TRBD1 covers 7 bases. This CDR3 region has 17 residues. The J segment lost 3 bases and the V segment lost 3 bases, leaving 13 bases of the junction unmatched. Germline V gene sequence: CDR1 KGHSH, CDR2 LQKENI. The CDR3 bases are TGTGCCAGCTCACCCCGGGACGACAGGGCGTGGGAAGAGACCCAGTACTTC. Amino acids: CASSPRDDRAWEETQYF.

This chain joins TRBV12-1 and TRBJ2-2; the D call of TRBD1 is as the table states it, not checked on the DNA. TRBV12-1 is described as a pseudogene. The CDR3 runs 15 residues. In DNA, the CDR3 is TGTGCCAGCAGCTTTGGTGGCAGGCCACCCGGGGAGCTGTTTTTT. Its protein is CASSFGGRPPGELFF.

V and J are TRBV5-1 and TRBJ1-5, with TRBD1 matching 11 bases. Germline values: CDR1 SGHRS, CDR2 YFSETQ. The ends lost 4 bases at V and 6 bases at J; junction bases unmatched: 3. The CDR3 has 14 amino acids. The CDR3 coding sequence is TGCGCCAGCAGCCTGGGGACAGGGGGTCAGCCCCAGCATTTT. It specifies CASSLGTGGQPQHF.

The chain recombines TRBV14 with TRBJ2-3, with 12 bases that match TRBD2. Losses at the gene ends were 9 bases for V and 0 bases for J; bases not matched to a gene: 4. CDR1 and CDR2 from the germline V gene are SGHDN and FVKESK. This CDR3 region has 15 residues. The CDR3 bases are TGTGCCAGTCGGACTAGCGGGAACAGCACAGATACGCAGTATTTT. Its protein product is CASRTSGNSTDTQYF.

The gene calls are TRBV7-6 and TRBJ2-1, with 12 bases identical to TRBD2. After removal of 0 bases from V and 8 bases from J, the junction contained 8 bases not matched to a gene. CDR1 is SGHVS and CDR2 is FNYEAQ in the germline V gene. This CDR3 spans 17 amino acids. The CDR3 DNA reads TGTGCCAGCAGCTTAGCGAGACTAGCGGGAGCTACTGATGAGCAGTTCTTC. Protein product: CASSLARLAGATDEQFF.